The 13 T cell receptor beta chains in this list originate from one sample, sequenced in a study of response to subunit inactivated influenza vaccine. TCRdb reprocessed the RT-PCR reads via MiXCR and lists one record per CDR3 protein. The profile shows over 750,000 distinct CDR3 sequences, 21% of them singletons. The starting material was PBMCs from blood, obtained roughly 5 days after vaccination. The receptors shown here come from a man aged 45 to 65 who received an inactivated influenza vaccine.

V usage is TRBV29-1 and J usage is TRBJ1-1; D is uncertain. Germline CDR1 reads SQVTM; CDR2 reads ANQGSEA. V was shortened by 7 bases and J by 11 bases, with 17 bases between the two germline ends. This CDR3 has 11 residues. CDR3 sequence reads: CSAAGPTSAFF. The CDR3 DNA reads TGCAGCGCCGCAGGCCCGACGTCTGCTTTCTTT.

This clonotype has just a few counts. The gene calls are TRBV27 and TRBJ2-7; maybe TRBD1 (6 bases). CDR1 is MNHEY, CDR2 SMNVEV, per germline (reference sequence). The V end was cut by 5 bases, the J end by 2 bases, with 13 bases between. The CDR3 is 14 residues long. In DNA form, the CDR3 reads TGTGCCAGCAGTCCAAGGGGACAAGCCTACGAGCAGTACTTC. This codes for CASSPRGQAYEQYF.

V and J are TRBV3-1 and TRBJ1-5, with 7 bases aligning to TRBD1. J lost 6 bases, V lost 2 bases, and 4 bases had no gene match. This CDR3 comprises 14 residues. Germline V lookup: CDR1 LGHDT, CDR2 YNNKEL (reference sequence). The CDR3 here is CASSQTTGAQPQHF. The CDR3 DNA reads TGTGCCAGCAGCCAAACCACAGGGGCTCAGCCCCAGCATTTT.

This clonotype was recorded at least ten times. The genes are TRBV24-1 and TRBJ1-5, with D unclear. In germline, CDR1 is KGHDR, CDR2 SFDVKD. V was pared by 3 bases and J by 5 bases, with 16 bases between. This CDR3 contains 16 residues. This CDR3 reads CATSDPSMGLHQPQHF. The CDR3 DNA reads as TGTGCCACCAGTGATCCTTCCATGGGGTTACATCAGCCCCAGCATTTT.

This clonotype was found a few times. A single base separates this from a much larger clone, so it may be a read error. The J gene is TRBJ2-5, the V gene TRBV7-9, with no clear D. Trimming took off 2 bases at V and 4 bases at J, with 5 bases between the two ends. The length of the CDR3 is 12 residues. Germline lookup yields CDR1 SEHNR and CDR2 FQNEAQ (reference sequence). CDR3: CASSLNVETQYF. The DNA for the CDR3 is TGTGCCAGCAGCTTAAACGTAGAGACCCAGTACTTC. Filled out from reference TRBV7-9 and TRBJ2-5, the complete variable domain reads DTGVSQNPRHKITKRGQNVTFRCDPISEHNRLYWYRQTLGQGPEFLTYFQNEAQLEKSRLLSDRFSAERPKGSFSTLEIQRTEQGDSAMYLCASSLNVETQYFGPGTRLLVL.

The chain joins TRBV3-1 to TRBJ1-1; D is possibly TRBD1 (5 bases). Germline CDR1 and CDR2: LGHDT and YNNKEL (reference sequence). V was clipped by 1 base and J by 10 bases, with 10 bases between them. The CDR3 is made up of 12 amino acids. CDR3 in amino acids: CASSQGQGPAFF. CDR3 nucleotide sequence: TGTGCCAGCAGCCAAGGGCAGGGTCCAGCTTTCTTT.

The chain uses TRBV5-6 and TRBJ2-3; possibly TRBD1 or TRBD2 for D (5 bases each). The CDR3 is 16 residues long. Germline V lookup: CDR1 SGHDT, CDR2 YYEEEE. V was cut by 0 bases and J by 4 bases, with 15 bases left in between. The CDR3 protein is CASSLVGSRGADTQYF. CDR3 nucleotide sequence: TGTGCCAGCAGCTTGGTAGGCAGTCGAGGGGCAGATACGCAGTATTTT.

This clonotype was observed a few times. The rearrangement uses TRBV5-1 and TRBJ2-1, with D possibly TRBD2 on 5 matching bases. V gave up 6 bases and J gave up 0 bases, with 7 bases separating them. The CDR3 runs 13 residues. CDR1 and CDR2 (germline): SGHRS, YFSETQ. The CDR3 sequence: CASTSSSYNEQFF. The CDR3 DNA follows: TGCGCCAGCACTAGCAGCTCCTACAATGAGCAGTTCTTC.

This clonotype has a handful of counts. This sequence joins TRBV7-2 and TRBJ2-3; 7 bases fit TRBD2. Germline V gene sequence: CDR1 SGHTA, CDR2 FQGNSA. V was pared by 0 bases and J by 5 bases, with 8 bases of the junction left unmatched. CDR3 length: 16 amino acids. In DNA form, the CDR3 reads TGTGCCAGCAGCTTAGCCCACCTAGCGGAGCTAGATACGCAGTATTTT. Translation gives CASSLAHLAELDTQYF.

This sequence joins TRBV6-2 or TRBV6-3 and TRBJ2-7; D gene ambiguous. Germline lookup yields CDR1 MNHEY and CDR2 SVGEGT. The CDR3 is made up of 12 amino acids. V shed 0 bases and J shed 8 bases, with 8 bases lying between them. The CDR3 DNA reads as TGTGCCAGCAGTTACTCGCCAGTCAAGCAGTACTTC. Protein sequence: CASSYSPVKQYF.

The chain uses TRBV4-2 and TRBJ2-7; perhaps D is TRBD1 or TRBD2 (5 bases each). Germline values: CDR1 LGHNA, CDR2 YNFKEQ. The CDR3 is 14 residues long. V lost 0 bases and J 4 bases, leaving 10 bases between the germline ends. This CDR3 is CASSQEGEGYEQYF. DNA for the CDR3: TGTGCCAGCAGCCAAGAGGGTGAGGGGTACGAGCAGTACTTC.

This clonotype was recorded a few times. The CDR3 reads CASSLEPGVDTQYF. The CDR3 nucleotides are TGTGCCAGCAGCTTAGAGCCCGGCGTGGATACGCAGTATTTT. The chain is built from TRBV7-2 and TRBJ2-3, with D unclear. Trimming cost V 1 base and J 6 bases, with 11 bases left between them. This CDR3 contains 14 residues. Germline assignment: CDR1 SGHTA and CDR2 FQGNSA.

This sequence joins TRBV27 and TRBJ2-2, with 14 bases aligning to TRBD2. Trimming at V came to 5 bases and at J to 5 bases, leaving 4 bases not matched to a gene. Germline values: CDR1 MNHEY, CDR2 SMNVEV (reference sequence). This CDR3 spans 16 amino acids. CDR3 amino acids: CASSMTSGRDTGELFF. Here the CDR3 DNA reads TGTGCCAGCAGTATGACTAGCGGGAGGGATACCGGGGAGCTGTTTTTT.